The present entry profiles one TCR beta chain with its context. This sample was included in a study of blood T cell repertoires in COVID-19. About the research overall: Acute and convalescent COVID-19 samples came from the United States, Italy and Spain.

Trimming removed 0 bases at V and 6 bases at J, with 12 bases between. CDR1 and CDR2 (germline): GTSNPN, SVGIG (reference sequence). CDR3 length: 15 residues. Authors' analysis steps: Amplification from reference gene primers served as the basis for estimated nucleated cell counts. Profiled with immunoSEQ multiplex PCR; TCRdb holds only in-frame clones, not every one. D and trimming come from the DNA, and the V and J calls and clone size come from that table. The repertoire holds about 250,000 clones, with around 81% as singletons. The clonotype comes from a man aged 45-65 years with active or convalescent COVID-19. Sequencing was done on a sample of peripheral blood. The chain uses TRBV30 and TRBJ1-6, with D tentatively TRBD1 (5 bases). The CDR3 sequence: CAWSVNRNPNSPLHF. DNA of the CDR3: TGTGCCTGGAGTGTCAACAGGAACCCTAATTCACCCCTCCACTTT.